This T cell receptor (beta chain) was retrieved from a study of cytomegalovirus exposure and HLA in healthy donors. General observations from the study: It was reportedly the case that the classifier diagnosed cytomegalovirus status with high specificity and sensitivity. A later analysis found first-cohort TCR clusters tended to co-occur in the 90 to 150 validation repertoires. Over 150 TCR beta chains were listed as cytomegalovirus-associated.

The 120-subject validation cohort, separate from the 666-subject first cohort, included the donors. Trimming took 6 bases from V and 3 from J; bases not matched to a gene: 11. Germline-derived CDR1 and CDR2 are SNHLY and FYNNEI. The CDR3 is 19 residues long. Notes on this clone: Its antigen is as yet unknown.

Libraries were prepared by immunoSEQ multiplex PCR; TCRdb keeps only in-frame clonotypes and omits some of them. The data show about 220,000 clones, with approximately 80% seen just once and about 14% held by the top ten. The chain is built from TRBV2 and TRBJ2-1; 16 nucleotides line up with TRBD2. Sequencing used PBMCs. The receptor was isolated from a woman younger than 45 in good health and CMV-seropositive. CDR3 protein: CASRGRGLAGGPFYNEQFF. CDR3 sequence (DNA): TGTGCCAGCAGAGGCAGGGGACTAGCGGGAGGGCCATTCTACAATGAGCAGTTCTTC.